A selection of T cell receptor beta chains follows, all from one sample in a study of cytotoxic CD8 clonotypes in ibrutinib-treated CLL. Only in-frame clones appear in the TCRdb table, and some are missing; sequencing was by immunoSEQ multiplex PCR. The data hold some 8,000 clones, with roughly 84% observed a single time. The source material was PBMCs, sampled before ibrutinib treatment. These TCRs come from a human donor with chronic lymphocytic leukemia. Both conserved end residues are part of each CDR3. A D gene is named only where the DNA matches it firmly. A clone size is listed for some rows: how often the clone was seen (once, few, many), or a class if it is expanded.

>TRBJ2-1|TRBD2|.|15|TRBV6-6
CASRHGTRGDNEQFF
TGTGCCAGCAGGCACGGGACTAGAGGCGACAATGAGCAGTTCTTC
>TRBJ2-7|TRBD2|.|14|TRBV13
CASSSRLAGAEQYF
TGTGCCAGCAGCTCACGACTAGCGGGAGCTGAGCAGTACTTC
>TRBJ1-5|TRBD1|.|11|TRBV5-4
CASSVNRGQHF
TGTGCCAGCAGCGTGAACAGGGGCCAGCATTTT
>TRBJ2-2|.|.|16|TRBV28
CASMHPTLTNTGELFF
TGTGCCAGCATGCACCCGACACTGACGAACACCGGGGAGCTGTTTTTT
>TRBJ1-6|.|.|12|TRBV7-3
CASRQGDSPLHF
TGTGCCAGCAGACAGGGAGATTCACCCCTCCACTTT
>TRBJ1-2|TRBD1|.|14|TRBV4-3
CASSPEGQARGGTF
TGCGCCAGCAGCCCGGAAGGACAGGCCAGGGGCGGCACCTTC
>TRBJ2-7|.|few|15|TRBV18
CASSPTGTAHRGQYF
TGTGCCAGCTCACCGACCGGGACCGCACACCGGGGGCAGTACTTC
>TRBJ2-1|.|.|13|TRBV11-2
CASSLMGYNEQFF
TGTGCCAGCAGCTTAATGGGATACAATGAGCAGTTCTTC
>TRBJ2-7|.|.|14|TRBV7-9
CASSADGGYYEQYF
TGTGCCAGCAGCGCCGACGGGGGCTATTACGAGCAGTACTTC
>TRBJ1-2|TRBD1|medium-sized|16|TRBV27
CASSPTGGGADYGYTF
TGTGCCAGCAGTCCTACAGGGGGCGGGGCCGACTATGGCTACACCTTC
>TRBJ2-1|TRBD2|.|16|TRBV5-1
CASSGRTSGGDNEQFF
TGCGCCAGCAGCGGACGGACTAGCGGGGGGGACAATGAGCAGTTCTTC
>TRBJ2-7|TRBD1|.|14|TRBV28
CASRRQGGSYEQYF
TGTGCCAGCAGACGACAGGGGGGCTCCTACGAGCAGTACTTC
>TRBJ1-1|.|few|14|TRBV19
CASRTMGGNTEAFF
TGTGCCAGTAGAACCATGGGGGGAAACACTGAAGCTTTCTTT
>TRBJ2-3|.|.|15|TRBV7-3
CASSLGGAITDTQYF
TGTGCCAGCAGCTTAGGTGGGGCAATCACAGATACGCAGTATTTT
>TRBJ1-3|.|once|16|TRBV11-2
CASSLGSGFSGNTIYF
TGTGCCAGCAGCTTAGGGTCGGGGTTCTCTGGAAACACCATATATTTT
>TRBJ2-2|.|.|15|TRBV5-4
CASSLKGLYTGELFF
TGTGCCAGCAGCTTGAAGGGTCTTTACACCGGGGAGCTGTTTTTT
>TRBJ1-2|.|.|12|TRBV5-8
CASIRGSYGYTF
TGTGCCAGCATTAGGGGTAGCTATGGCTACACCTTC
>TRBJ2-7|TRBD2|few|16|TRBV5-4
CASSPGGSTTSYEQYF
TGTGCCAGCAGCCCGGGCGGGAGTACGACCTCCTACGAGCAGTACTTC
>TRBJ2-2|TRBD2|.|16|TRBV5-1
CATAEGTSGPTGELFF
TGCGCCACTGCCGAAGGGACTAGCGGTCCCACCGGGGAGCTGTTTTTT
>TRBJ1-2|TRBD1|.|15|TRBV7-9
CASSFGQDTNYGYTF
TGTGCCAGCAGCTTCGGACAGGACACTAACTATGGCTACACCTTC
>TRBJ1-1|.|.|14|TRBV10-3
CAIRGGPQNTEAFF
TGTGCCATCAGGGGGGGGCCGCAGAACACTGAAGCTTTCTTT
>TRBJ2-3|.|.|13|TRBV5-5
CASSPTATDTQYF
TGTGCCAGCAGCCCGACGGCCACAGATACGCAGTATTTT
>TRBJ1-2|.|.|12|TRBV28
CASSSLTDGYTF
TGTGCCAGCAGTTCATTAACGGATGGCTACACCTTC
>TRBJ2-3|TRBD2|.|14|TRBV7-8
CASLRREFPDTQYF
TGTGCCAGCCTTCGGCGGGAGTTTCCAGATACGCAGTATTTT
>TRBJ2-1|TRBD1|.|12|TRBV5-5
CASSPSIGQGFF
TGTGCCAGCAGCCCGTCGATAGGACAGGGATTCTTC
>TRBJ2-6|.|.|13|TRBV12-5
CASGLDGANVLTF
TGTGCTAGTGGTTTGGACGGGGCCAACGTCCTGACTTTC
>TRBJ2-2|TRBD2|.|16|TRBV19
CASSTVLAGVAGELFF
TGTGCCAGTAGTACGGTCCTAGCGGGAGTTGCCGGGGAGCTGTTTTTT
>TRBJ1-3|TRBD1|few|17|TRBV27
CASSLRGTGLSGNTIYF
TGTGCCAGCAGTTTAAGGGGGACAGGCCTCTCTGGAAACACCATATATTTT